This record covers a single TCR beta chain. Antigen unknown. It was with 60 Vbeta and 13 Jbeta primers that the PCR ran. Clones were sequenced by immunoSEQ multiplex PCR, and TCRdb holds only the in-frame ones, with some missing. This table has some 190,000 clones, roughly 87% appearing once. This specimen comes from a study of cytomegalovirus exposure and HLA in healthy donors. Overall study: Genotyping of 300 to 450 donors showed that over 65% belonged to the Caucasian-associated ancestry cluster.

Study-level findings and limits: Investigators reported over 150 TCR beta chains as tied to cytomegalovirus. Later analysis demonstrated an association between a missense DCLRE1C variant and TCR beta V- and J-gene trimming.

The TCR sequence derives from a man between 40 and 49 years old in good health and CMV-seronegative. The source material was PBMCs.

The CDR3 spells CASSQDAAGLGYTF. DNA of the CDR3: TGTGCCAGCAGCCAAGATGCGGCGGGCCTCGGCTACACCTTC. The chain links TRBV14 to TRBJ1-2; D gene uncertain. Germline CDR1 reads SGHDN; CDR2 reads FVKESK. The CDR3 length is 14 residues. The V end was cut by 0 bases, the J end by 8 bases, with 13 bases between. Supplemented by reference TRBV14 and TRBJ1-2, the full variable domain reads EAGVTQFPSHSVIEKGQTVTLRCDPISGHDNLYWYRRVMGKEIKFLLHFVKESKQDESGMPNNRFLAERTGGTYSTLKVQPAELEDSGVYFCASSQDAAGLGYTFGSGTRLTVV.